These 24 T cell receptor beta chains share one sample of origin, sequenced in a study of CD8 T cells in ankylosing spondylitis. A single record per CDR3 protein comes from TCRdb applying MiXCR to the 5' RACE reads. The sample carries some 250,000 distinct CDR3 sequences, around 25% recorded once. Sequenced: blood, either unsorted or a sorted T cell fraction (not recorded which). These receptors came from a male donor with ankylosing spondylitis or in good health (not recorded which).

This clonotype occurred many times. The CDR3 spells CSVGDSKSTEAFF. The CDR3 DNA sequence: TGCAGCGTGGGGGACAGCAAGAGCACTGAAGCTTTCTTT. The chain uses TRBV29-1 and TRBJ1-1, with TRBD1 matching 7 bases. The CDR3 totals 13 residues. The V gene end was trimmed by 6 bases and the J gene end by 4 bases; junction bases not matched to a gene: 8. Germline-derived CDR1 and CDR2 are SQVTM and ANQGSEA.

About this clonotype itself: Just one base apart from a much larger clone, this may be a read error. The chain uses TRBV9 and TRBJ2-5; the D call may be TRBD1 or TRBD2 (5 bases each). The CDR3 runs 16 residues. CDR1 and CDR2 from the germline V gene are SGDLS and YYNGEE. Trimming pared 4 bases from V and 4 bases from J, leaving 20 bases between. The CDR3 DNA is TGTGCCAGCAGCTTAGGAGCGGATACTAGGGGAGAGACCCAGTACTTC. Translation gives CASSLGADTRGETQYF.

This clonotype was seen only a few times. This sequence joins TRBV20-1 and TRBJ2-3, with 13 bases fitting TRBD2. CDR3 length: 18 residues. The V segment lost 3 bases and the J segment 3 bases; nucleotides outside the gene matches: 12. The germline gives CDR1 DFQATT, CDR2 SNEGSKA (reference sequence). The CDR3 spells CSASPTLLAGGPTDTQYF. As DNA, the CDR3 is TGCAGTGCTAGTCCCACCTTACTAGCGGGGGGGCCTACAGATACGCAGTATTTT.

This CDR3 reads CASSFRSGGGETQYF. The DNA for the CDR3 is TGTGCCAGCAGTTTCAGGAGCGGGGGTGGAGAGACCCAGTACTTC. V usage is TRBV12-3 or TRBV12-4 and J usage is TRBJ2-5, with TRBD2 matching 8 bases. The CDR3 length is 15 residues. J gave up 4 bases and V 3 bases, and 7 bases lay outside the gene matches.

This clonotype was observed many times. This chain uses TRBV10-3 with TRBJ1-6; D uncertain. Trimming left V 6 bases short and J 5 bases short, with 5 bases between. The CDR3 runs 12 residues. The V gene's germline CDR1 is ENHRY and CDR2 SYGVKD. The CDR3 spells CAIRSNNSPLHF. As DNA, the CDR3 is TGTGCCATCAGGAGTAATAATTCACCCCTCCACTTT.

CDR3 region: CASSPRVGNTEAFF. The CDR3 DNA reads TGTGCCAGCTCACCCCGAGTGGGAAACACTGAAGCTTTCTTT. The chain uses TRBV18 and TRBJ1-1, with D uncertain. Germline V gene lookup returns CDR1 KGHSH and CDR2 LQKENI. Trimming cost V 3 bases and J 2 bases, with 10 bases left between them. The CDR3 is 14 residues long.

The rearrangement joins TRBV12-3 or TRBV12-4 to TRBJ2-3, with 8 positions matching TRBD2. V lost 7 bases and J lost 9; bases outside the gene matches: 6. This CDR3 comprises 12 residues. The CDR3 here is CASTPTSETQYF. CDR3 coding DNA: TGTGCCAGCACCCCGACTAGCGAGACGCAGTATTTT.

The rearrangement uses TRBV20-1 and TRBJ2-2; TRBD1 might be the D (5 bases). The germline CDR1 and CDR2 sequences are DFQATT and SNEGSKA (reference sequence). Between the trimmed V and J ends, which lost 2 bases and 0 bases, there was a span of 16 bases. CDR3 size: 17 residues. The CDR3 spells CSARPPLGPANTGELFF. For the CDR3, the DNA is TGCAGTGCTAGACCGCCCCTGGGGCCCGCGAACACCGGGGAGCTGTTTTTT.

This chain uses TRBV7-6 with TRBJ1-2; 7 nucleotides align to TRBD1. Germline V CDR1 and CDR2: SGHVS, FNYEAQ. This CDR3 region has 14 residues. The V segment lost 6 bases and the J segment 3 bases; nucleotides outside the gene matches: 7. The CDR3 DNA follows: TGTGCCAGCAGGCCCACAGGGGATGACTATGGCTACACCTTC. This encodes CASRPTGDDYGYTF.

This CDR3 is CSVYRGWGDTQYF. The CDR3 DNA follows: TGCAGTGTGTACCGAGGGTGGGGGGATACGCAGTATTTT. This chain joins TRBV20-1 and TRBJ2-3; D might be TRBD1 or TRBD2, each matching 5 bases. Trimming cost V 7 bases and J 6 bases, with 17 bases left between them. Germline CDR1 DFQATT, CDR2 SNEGSKA (reference sequence). The CDR3 is 13 amino acids.

This clonotype was found many times. The V call is TRBV20-1, the J call TRBJ2-3; D not resolved. Germline V gene sequence: CDR1 DFQATT, CDR2 SNEGSKA (reference sequence). This CDR3 is 12 amino acids long. The V gene lost 2 bases and the J gene lost 5 bases, with 8 bases spanning the gap. The DNA for the CDR3 is TGCAGTGCTAGAAACCAGATAGATACGCAGTATTTT. It is translated as CSARNQIDTQYF.

This clonotype was seen a handful of times. The gene calls are TRBV20-1 and TRBJ1-5; TRBD1 agrees at 11 bases. Germline CDR1 DFQATT, CDR2 SNEGSKA (reference sequence). There are 15 residues in the CDR3. The V gene end was trimmed by 0 bases and the J gene end by 5 bases; junction bases not matched to a gene: 3. The chain's CDR3 is CSARDLGQGDQPQHF. CDR3 DNA: TGCAGTGCTAGAGATCTGGGACAGGGGGATCAGCCCCAGCATTTT.

The sample holds a few counts of this clonotype. The CDR3 DNA follows: TGTGCCAGCAGTTTGAGAGAATATAGCACAGATACGCAGTATTTT. It codes for CASSLREYSTDTQYF. This chain joins TRBV12-3 or TRBV12-4 and TRBJ2-3; D gene uncertain. The CDR3 runs to 15 residues. V shed 3 bases and J shed 0 bases, with 10 bases lying between them.

This clonotype was seen ten or more times. Relative to the germline gene, one junction end is altered; a read error may explain this. V and J are TRBV29-1 and TRBJ2-4; unclear D gene. Germline V gene data show CDR1 as SQVTM and CDR2 as ANQGSEA. This CDR3 contains 12 residues. The CDR3 region is CSVAVGSNTQYF. As DNA, the CDR3 is TGCAGCGTTGCCGTGGGTTCCAACACTCAGTACTTC.

The chain has TRBV20-1 and TRBJ2-1, with D hard to call. Trimming removed 3 bases at V and 8 bases at J, with 14 bases between. The germline V gene encodes CDR1 DFQATT and CDR2 SNEGSKA (reference sequence). This CDR3 region has 13 residues. CDR3 bases: TGCAGTGCTAGTCCCACGGTCGGCGATGAGCAGTTCTTC. This translates into CSASPTVGDEQFF.

V and J are TRBV29-1 and TRBJ2-2; 10 positions agree with TRBD1. V was clipped by 4 bases and J by 5 bases; unmatched bases: 4. From germline, CDR1 is SQVTM and CDR2 ANQGSEA. This CDR3 contains 14 residues. Written as DNA, the CDR3 is TGCAGCGTTGGGACAGGGGGTTGGACCGGGGAGCTGTTTTTT. This gives the protein CSVGTGGWTGELFF.

This clonotype showed up just a few times. CDR3 residues: CASAGGSSGANVLTF. The CDR3 DNA sequence: TGTGCCAGCGCGGGGGGTTCCTCTGGGGCCAACGTCCTGACTTTC. This chain joins TRBV27 and TRBJ2-6; 8 bases agree with TRBD2. Looked up from germline, CDR1 is MNHEY and CDR2 is SMNVEV (reference sequence). The CDR3 is 15 amino acids. The junction had 3 bases not matched to a gene; V was cut back by 8 bases and J by 0 bases.

In this sample, this clonotype turned up many times. This rearrangement joins TRBV12-3 or TRBV12-4 to TRBJ1-4; no clear D. Trimming pared 1 base from V and 0 bases from J, leaving 9 bases between. This CDR3 comprises 16 residues. CDR3 coding DNA: TGTGCCAGCAGTTTAGGGGGAACGGCAACTAATGAAAAACTGTTTTTT. Its translation: CASSLGGTATNEKLFF.

This clonotype was detected many times. This chain links TRBV11-2 with TRBJ1-2; 7 bases are a match to TRBD1. Losses at the gene ends were 3 bases for V and 5 bases for J; bases not matched to a gene: 6. The CDR3 contains 14 residues. Germline assignment: CDR1 SGHAT and CDR2 FQNNGV. CDR3 in DNA: TGTGCCAGCAGCTTCTCGACAGGGTTATATGGCTACACCTTC. It codes for CASSFSTGLYGYTF.

This clonotype was seen ten or more times. V is TRBV29-1 and J is TRBJ2-1; 10 positions agree with TRBD1. This CDR3 spans 15 amino acids. V lost 7 bases and J lost 8; bases outside the gene matches: 14. Looked up from germline, CDR1 is SQVTM and CDR2 is ANQGSEA. For the CDR3, the DNA is TGCAGCGCCGACCCGACAGGGGGCGTTAGGTATGAGCAGTTCTTC. Translating it yields CSADPTGGVRYEQFF.

This clonotype was observed a handful of times. The rearrangement joins TRBV12-3 or TRBV12-4 to TRBJ1-5; a weak D match, TRBD1 (5 bases). The V end lost 6 bases, the J end lost 3 bases, and 15 bases lay between the germline ends. The CDR3 spans 15 residues. This CDR3 reads CASRPGRRNNQPQHF. As DNA, the CDR3 is TGTGCCAGCAGGCCGGGACGGAGGAACAATCAGCCCCAGCATTTT.

This clonotype has ten or more counts. The rearrangement links TRBV7-6 to TRBJ2-3; tentatively, D is TRBD2 (5 bases). The V and J ends lost 5 bases and 2 bases respectively, with 11 bases between them. The CDR3 is made up of 14 amino acids. Per the germline V gene, CDR1 is SGHVS and CDR2 is FNYEAQ. The chain's CDR3 is CASSPPGNTDTQYF. DNA for the CDR3: TGTGCCAGCAGCCCCCCGGGAAACACAGATACGCAGTATTTT.

The table lists this clonotype with many counts. The rearrangement links TRBV4-2 to TRBJ2-7; D is undetermined. The CDR3 is 12 residues long. V lost 0 bases, J lost 2 bases, and 2 bases lay in between. Germline-derived CDR1 and CDR2 are LGHNA and YNFKEQ. CDR3 in amino acids: CASSQDPYEQYF. DNA for the CDR3: TGTGCCAGCAGCCAAGATCCCTACGAGCAGTACTTC.

This clonotype was detected many times. The chain recombines TRBV20-1 with TRBJ1-5; TRBD1 is a possible D gene (5 bases). Per germline, CDR1 DFQATT and CDR2 SNEGSKA (reference sequence). Deletions cut 3 bases from V and 7 bases from J, with 16 bases between. The CDR3 extends over 14 amino acids. CDR3 DNA: TGCAGTGCTAGGGAAGGGGAAGGCGGCCAGCCCCAGCATTTT. Translation gives CSAREGEGGQPQHF.